What follows are 4 T cell receptor beta chains derived from one specimen sequenced in a study of T cells expressing NK-cell markers. After re-calling the 5' RACE reads, TCRdb lists one entry per CDR3 protein, DNA absent. This sample's clone table lists 350,000 to 400,000 distinct CDR3 sequences. Sequences were obtained from blood T cells: a sorted CD56 or NKG2C T cell subset, CD4+ or CD8+ T cells, or bulk PBMC T cells (not recorded which). The receptor source for this set is a woman in her fifties or sixties in good health.

The chain combines TRBV19 with TRBJ2-1; absent DNA, TCRdb's TRBD2 call cannot be checked. The germline V gene has CDR1 LNHDA and CDR2 SQIVND (reference sequence). The CDR3 extends over 15 amino acids. The CDR3 loop reads CASSLRGFTYNEQFF.

The chain couples TRBV27 to TRBJ2-4; TCRdb returns TRBD1, unconfirmable since there is no DNA. Germline assignment: CDR1 MNHEY and CDR2 SMNVEV (reference sequence). CDR3 length: 14 amino acids. CDR3 residues: CASSPRQQANIQYF.

The chain is built from TRBV6-4 and TRBJ2-2; as DNA is missing, the TRBD2 call by TCRdb cannot be tested. The CDR3 totals 15 residues. Germline V gene lookup returns CDR1 MRHNA and CDR2 SNTAGT. The CDR3 spells CASSELAGETGELFF.

The gene calls are TRBV6-5 and TRBJ1-2; TCRdb picks TRBD1, but there is no DNA to check that call. This CDR3 has 13 residues. Germline loops: CDR1 MNHEY, CDR2 SVGAGI. The CDR3 here is CASSRTGLYGYTF.